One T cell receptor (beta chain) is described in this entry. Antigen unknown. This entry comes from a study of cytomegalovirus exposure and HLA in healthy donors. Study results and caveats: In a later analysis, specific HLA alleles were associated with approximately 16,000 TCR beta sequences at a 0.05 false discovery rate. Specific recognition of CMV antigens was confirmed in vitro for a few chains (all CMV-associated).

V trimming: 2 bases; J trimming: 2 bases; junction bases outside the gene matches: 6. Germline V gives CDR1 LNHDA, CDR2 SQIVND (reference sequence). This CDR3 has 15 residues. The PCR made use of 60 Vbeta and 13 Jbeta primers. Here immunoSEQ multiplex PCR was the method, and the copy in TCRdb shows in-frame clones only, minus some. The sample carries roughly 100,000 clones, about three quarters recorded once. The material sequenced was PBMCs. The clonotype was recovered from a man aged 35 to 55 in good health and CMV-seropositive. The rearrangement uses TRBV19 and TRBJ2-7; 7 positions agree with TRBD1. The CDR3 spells CASSIKAGGPYEQYF. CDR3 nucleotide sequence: TGTGCCAGTAGTATAAAGGCAGGGGGACCCTACGAGCAGTACTTC.